These 15 T cell receptor beta chains were sequenced from one sample in a study of CD8 T cells in ankylosing spondylitis. One entry per CDR3 protein, called by TCRdb with MiXCR from the 5' RACE reads. The table has about 420,000 distinct CDR3 sequences, more than 20% seen once; the top ten hold less than 20%. Antigens for these TCRs are unknown. Regarding the study as a whole: A TCR beta motif made of about eight highly homologous variants seemed typical of ankylosing spondylitis blood.

The sequencing sample was made of blood, either unsorted or a sorted T cell fraction (not recorded which). Receptors were obtained from a male donor with ankylosing spondylitis.

In DNA form, the CDR3 reads TGCGCCAGCAGCTTGGATCCTGGACAGGTGAACACTGAAGCTTTCTTT. It specifies CASSLDPGQVNTEAFF. The rearrangement uses TRBV5-1 and TRBJ1-1, with 7 bases lining up with TRBD1. The CDR3 is 16 amino acids. After removal of 0 bases from V and 0 bases from J, the junction contained 5 bases not matched to a gene. Germline V gives CDR1 SGHRS, CDR2 YFSETQ.

This clonotype was seen more than once but under ten times. The gene calls are TRBV18 and TRBJ2-1; TRBD2 matches 10 bases. In germline, CDR1 is KGHSH, CDR2 LQKENI. The CDR3 covers 16 residues. Losses at the gene ends were 3 bases for V and 6 bases for J; bases not matched to a gene: 8. Written as DNA, the CDR3 is TGTGCCAGCTCACCCCGTACTAGCGGGACTGGCAATGAGCAGTTCTTC. Translated, it gives CASSPRTSGTGNEQFF.

The V gene is TRBV20-1, the J gene TRBJ2-3; D perhaps matches TRBD2 (5 bases). The CDR3 loop spans 14 amino acids. V lost 6 bases, J lost 4 bases, and 17 bases lay in between. CDR1 and CDR2 (germline): DFQATT, SNEGSKA (reference sequence). CDR3 DNA: TGCAGTGCCTCATCTAGTCGAGGGCCAGATACGCAGTATTTT. Protein: CSASSSRGPDTQYF.

V usage is TRBV9 and J usage is TRBJ2-3; D is perhaps TRBD2 (6 bases). The ends were cut back, 3 bases at V and 4 bases at J, with 12 bases in the middle. Germline assignment: CDR1 SGDLS and CDR2 YYNGEE. The CDR3 runs 14 residues. CDR3 protein: CASSAPGESDTQYF. Written as DNA, the CDR3 is TGTGCCAGCAGCGCCCCGGGAGAATCAGATACGCAGTATTTT.

This clonotype was counted many times. The V call is TRBV6-1, the J call TRBJ2-2; 8 bases line up with TRBD2. Trimming took 10 bases from V and 3 from J; bases not matched to a gene: 7. Germline V CDR1 and CDR2: MNHNS, SASEGT. The CDR3 is made up of 14 amino acids. CDR3 sequence (DNA): TGTGCCACCGGCAGCGGGGGTTACACCGGGGAGCTGTTTTTT. Translation: CATGSGGYTGELFF.

In this sample, this clonotype turned up a few times. This chain connects TRBV6-1 to TRBJ2-1, with D possibly being TRBD1 (6 bases). In germline, CDR1 is MNHNS, CDR2 SASEGT. CDR3 length: 14 amino acids. V dropped 8 bases and J dropped 1 base, with 12 bases sitting between them. The CDR3, as DNA: TGTGCCAGCGCTAGACAGGTTTCCTACAATGAGCAGTTCTTC. Translating gives CASARQVSYNEQFF.

This chain links TRBV20-1 with TRBJ2-3, with 14 bases matching TRBD2. The V gene's germline CDR1 is DFQATT and CDR2 SNEGSKA (reference sequence). The CDR3 is 16 residues long. J gave up 12 bases and V 8 bases, and 19 bases lay outside the gene matches. CDR3 residues: CSSDQRTSGRSGHQYF. In DNA, the CDR3 is TGCAGTAGTGATCAGCGGACTAGCGGGAGGAGCGGGCACCAGTATTTT.

This clonotype occurred a few times. J is TRBJ2-3 and V is TRBV20-1, with 13 bases that match TRBD2. This CDR3 spans 14 amino acids. V dropped 6 bases and J dropped 3; count of bases not matched to a gene: 3. Per germline, CDR1 DFQATT and CDR2 SNEGSKA (reference sequence). The CDR3 nucleotides read TGCAGTGCCACGACTAGCGGGAGGACAGATACGCAGTATTTT. Its translation: CSATTSGRTDTQYF.

This clonotype came up a few times. CDR3 region: CASSEARLGSGELFF. In DNA, the CDR3 is TGTGCCAGCAGTGAAGCCAGGTTAGGCTCCGGGGAGCTGTTTTTT. J is TRBJ2-2 and V is TRBV2, with D uncertain. Germline V CDR1 and CDR2: SNHLY, FYNNEI. The length of the CDR3 is 15 residues. V gave up 0 bases and J gave up 6 bases, with 11 bases separating them.

The rearrangement links TRBV2 to TRBJ2-1; D not certain. V lost 5 bases, J lost 5 bases, and 13 bases lay in between. Germline CDR1 and CDR2: SNHLY and FYNNEI. The CDR3 is made up of 14 amino acids. CDR3 DNA: TGTGCCAGCAGTATCTTCGCGGTTGACAATGAGCAGTTCTTC. Protein: CASSIFAVDNEQFF.

V usage is TRBV7-9 and J usage is TRBJ2-3; D not resolved. The germline V gene encodes CDR1 SEHNR and CDR2 FQNEAQ (reference sequence). The length of the CDR3 is 14 residues. V lost 3 bases to trimming and J lost 1 base, with 8 bases between them. For the CDR3, the DNA is TGTGCCAGCAGCTTCACGCACGGCACAGATACGCAGTATTTT. Encoded protein: CASSFTHGTDTQYF.

This clonotype was picked up a small number of times. The chain joins TRBV7-2 to TRBJ2-7; 8 bases are a match to TRBD1. J lost 1 base, V lost 5 bases, and 13 bases had no gene match. CDR1 and CDR2 from the germline V gene are SGHTA and FQGNSA. This CDR3 has 17 residues. The CDR3 nucleotides read TGTGCCAGCAGCCCTAGGACAGGGAGAAACCCATCCTACGAGCAGTACTTC. It specifies CASSPRTGRNPSYEQYF. The variable domain in full, with the rest retrieved from reference TRBV7-2 and TRBJ2-7, is GAGVSQSPSNKVTEKGKDVELRCDPISGHTALYWYRQSLGQGLEFLIYFQGNSAPDKSGLPSDRFSAERTGGSVSTLTIQRTQQEDSAVYLCASSPRTGRNPSYEQYFGPGTRLTVT.

This clonotype was counted only a few times. The chain has TRBV11-2 and TRBJ2-1; TRBD2 might be the D (6 bases). The V and J ends lost 0 bases and 7 bases respectively, with 22 bases between them. The CDR3 contains 18 residues. The V gene's germline CDR1 is SGHAT and CDR2 FQNNGV. The CDR3 sequence is CASSLERGYLADGNEQFF. Here the CDR3 DNA reads TGTGCCAGCAGCTTAGAGCGGGGATATTTAGCGGACGGAAATGAGCAGTTCTTC.

The chain couples TRBV7-3 to TRBJ2-1; 12 nucleotides agree with TRBD2. The V segment lost 5 bases and the J segment 7 bases; nucleotides outside the gene matches: 6. Germline values: CDR1 SGHTA, CDR2 FQGTGA. CDR3 size: 15 residues. The CDR3 DNA reads TGTGCCAGCAGCACTGGACTAGCGGGACGAAATGAGCAGTTCTTC. This translates into CASSTGLAGRNEQFF.

The chain carries TRBV18 and TRBJ2-7, with TRBD1 as a possible D gene (6 bases). Trimming took 3 bases from V and 2 from J, leaving 11 bases between them. There are 14 residues in the CDR3. Germline lookup yields CDR1 KGHSH and CDR2 LQKENI. CDR3 bases: TGTGCCAGCTCACCTCGGGACAACACCTACGAGCAGTACTTC. Translating gives CASSPRDNTYEQYF.